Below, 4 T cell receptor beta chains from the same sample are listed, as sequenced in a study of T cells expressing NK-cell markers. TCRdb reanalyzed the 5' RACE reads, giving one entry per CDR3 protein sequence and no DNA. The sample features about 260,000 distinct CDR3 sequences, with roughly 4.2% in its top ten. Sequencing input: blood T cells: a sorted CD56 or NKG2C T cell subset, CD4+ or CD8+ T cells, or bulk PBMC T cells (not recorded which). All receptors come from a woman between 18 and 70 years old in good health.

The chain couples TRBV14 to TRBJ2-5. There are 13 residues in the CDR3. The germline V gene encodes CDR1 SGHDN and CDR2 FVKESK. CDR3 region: CASSQGTVETQYF.

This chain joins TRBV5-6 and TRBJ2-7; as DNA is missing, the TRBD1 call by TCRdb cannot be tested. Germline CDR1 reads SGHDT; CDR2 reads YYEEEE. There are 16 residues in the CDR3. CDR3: CASSLGGTILPYEQYF.

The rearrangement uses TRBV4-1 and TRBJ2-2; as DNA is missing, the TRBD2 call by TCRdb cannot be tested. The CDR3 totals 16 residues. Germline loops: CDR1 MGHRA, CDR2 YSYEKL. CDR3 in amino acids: CASGATGGSDTGELFF.

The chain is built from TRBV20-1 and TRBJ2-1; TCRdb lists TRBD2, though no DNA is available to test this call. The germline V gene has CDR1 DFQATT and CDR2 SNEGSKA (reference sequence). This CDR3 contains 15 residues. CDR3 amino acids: CSARALAGGVNEQFF.